This record covers a single T cell receptor beta chain. As to time point: pre-sensitization, week 0. Documented treatment: therapeutic diphenylcyclopropenone sensitization with weekly scalp DPC. TCRdb re-called the RACE reads with MiXCR, one entry per CDR3 protein. The repertoire has about 70,000 distinct CDR3 sequences, 11% of them found once; the top ten carry roughly 5.2%. Trimming removed 6 bases at V and 3 bases at J, with 3 bases between. The CDR3 is 11 residues long. The data belong to a study of human T cells and chemical hapten exposure. Study-wide context: Mainly, slight library volume differences in the pool made TCR yields vary.

The sample was whole blood, taken in connection with sensitization to the hapten diphenylcyclopropenone (DPC). The chain carries TRBV12-3 or TRBV12-4 and TRBJ2-1, with no clear D. The clonotype was recovered from a woman aged 50 to 60 with alopecia areata. Some clones in this sample may be carry-over from other donors' samples. This CDR3 is CASRVYNEQFF. As DNA, the CDR3 is TGTGCCAGCAGGGTCTACAATGAGCAGTTCTTC.